This TCR beta chain was profiled in a study of identifying expanded T cells in peripheral blood. Data came from immunoSEQ multiplex PCR; TCRdb stores just in-frame clones and leaves some out. There are 70,000 to 100,000 clones in the sample; 88% occur only once, and about 3.9% lies in the top ten. Collection occurred without any documented infections or immune events in donors. The CDR3 is 13 residues long. V lost 1 base to trimming and J lost 6 bases, with 10 bases between them. The germline CDR1 and CDR2 sequences are SGHTA and FQGNSA. The chain joins TRBV7-2 to TRBJ2-7; D is ambiguous. The source material was blood. The receptor's source is a person between 18 and 70 years old in good health. Here the CDR3 reads CASSLGEPGEQYF. DNA of the CDR3: TGTGCCAGCAGCTTAGGGGAACCTGGCGAGCAGTACTTC.